This T cell receptor (beta chain) was observed in a study of shared clonotypes between healthy human individuals. Across the whole study: Per donor, CD8 memory used one plate, CD8 naive used two, CD4 memory used three and CD4 naive used three. General study findings and limits: Enrolling few donors narrowed the genetic and exposure-history diversity that was represented. Of the naive CD4 clonotypes, 4% to 5% were shared across several donors.

For this clone: The antigen is unknown.

This table comes from immunoSEQ multiplex PCR, and its TCRdb copy is limited to in-frame clones, with some not included. The sample holds roughly 1,000,000 clones, 78% seen once. Trimming cost V 5 bases and J 5 bases, with 6 bases left between them. Germline CDR1 and CDR2: SGHTA and FQGNSA. The CDR3 is made up of 11 amino acids. Investigators divided CD4+ cells into CD45RA+ naive and CD45RA-negative memory subsets. The sample was memory CD4+ T cells from PBMCs. Indicated subset: CD45RA-negative fraction. V usage is TRBV7-2 and J usage is TRBJ2-5; D remains unclear. This TCR was recovered from a man younger than 30 in good health. Some clones in this sample may be carry-over from other donors' samples. The CDR3 DNA sequence: TGTGCCAGCAGCGAGTGGGAGACCCAGTACTTC. Amino acids: CASSEWETQYF. The full variable domain, with the rest looked up from reference TRBV7-2 and TRBJ2-5, is GAGVSQSPSNKVTEKGKDVELRCDPISGHTALYWYRQSLGQGLEFLIYFQGNSAPDKSGLPSDRFSAERTGGSVSTLTIQRTQQEDSAVYLCASSEWETQYFGPGTRLLVL.